The 8 T cell receptor beta chains below come from one sample, sequenced in a study of identical twins. TCRdb re-derived calls from the 5' RACE reads in MiXCR, one entry per CDR3 protein. The top ten hold 1.5% to 2.5% of the sample, which has roughly 200,000 distinct CDR3 sequences, 6% to 9% seen once. These data are also associated with another study on yellow fever vaccine responses in identical twins.

Sequencing was carried out using memory (CD45RO+) T cells sorted from blood. These TCRs come from a woman aged 18-29 years in good health.

The chain is built from TRBV4-3 and TRBJ2-1, with TRBD2 identical over 8 bases. This CDR3 contains 18 residues. The germline V gene encodes CDR1 LGHNA and CDR2 YSLEER. J gave up 8 bases and V 0 bases, and 15 bases lay outside the gene matches. The CDR3 DNA reads TGCGCCAGCAGCCAAGAAATATCGGCTAGCGGGCCCGGGGATGAGCAGTTCTTC. Encoded protein: CASSQEISASGPGDEQFF.

Many counts were recorded for this clonotype. The rearrangement links TRBV10-1 to TRBJ2-1; the match to TRBD1 covers 12 bases. Germline loops: CDR1 WNHNN, CDR2 SYGVQD (reference sequence). The CDR3 extends over 15 amino acids. The junction had 10 bases not matched to a gene; V was cut back by 8 bases and J by 8 bases. The CDR3 loop reads CASSHRGQGAYEQFF. CDR3 nucleotide sequence: TGCGCCAGCTCCCATCGGGGACAGGGGGCCTATGAGCAGTTCTTC.

This clonotype was detected only a few times. The V gene is TRBV20-1, the J gene TRBJ1-5; D is unresolved. Trimming shortened V by 5 bases and J by 4 bases, and 9 bases separated the two germline ends. The CDR3 sequence is 12 residues long. Germline CDR1 is DFQATT and CDR2 is SNEGSKA (reference sequence). CDR3 nucleotide sequence: TGCAGTGCTGAGGGAGAGAATCAGCCCCAGCATTTT. Translated: CSAEGENQPQHF.

The chain is built from TRBV5-1 and TRBJ2-5; 8 bases match TRBD1. The CDR3 is 15 amino acids. The germline V gene has CDR1 SGHRS and CDR2 YFSETQ. With 4 bases clipped from V and 4 bases from J, the junction kept 9 bases outside the gene matches. The CDR3 DNA reads TGCGCCAGCAGCCCGAGGACAGGGCCCCGAGAGACCCAGTACTTC. This gives the protein CASSPRTGPRETQYF.

This clonotype was seen only a few times. This chain uses TRBV6-1 with TRBJ2-7; D remains ambiguous. The CDR3 covers 13 residues. Per the germline V gene, CDR1 is MNHNS and CDR2 is SASEGT. The V gene lost 7 bases and the J gene lost 5 bases, with 15 bases spanning the gap. CDR3 amino acids: CASKGGVGHEQYF. The CDR3 nucleotides are TGTGCCAGCAAGGGCGGTGTCGGCCACGAGCAGTACTTC.

There are many counts of this clonotype. This chain links TRBV20-1 with TRBJ2-3; D not resolved. This CDR3 comprises 11 residues. The V gene's germline CDR1 is DFQATT and CDR2 SNEGSKA (reference sequence). V gave up 3 bases and J gave up 5 bases, with 6 bases separating them. CDR3 loop: CSARWEDTQYF. The CDR3, as DNA: TGCAGTGCTAGGTGGGAAGATACGCAGTATTTT.

In this sample, this clonotype turned up many times. The chain joins TRBV6-5 to TRBJ2-1; unclear D gene. V lost 4 bases, J lost 12 bases, and 10 bases lay in between. The CDR3 sequence is 11 residues long. Germline V gene sequence: CDR1 MNHEY, CDR2 SVGAGI. CDR3 loop: CASSSPVGQFF. Written as DNA, the CDR3 is TGTGCCAGCAGTTCTCCGGTGGGGCAGTTCTTC.

This clonotype turned up a few times. The chain employs TRBV7-2 and TRBJ2-3; 7 bases are shared with TRBD1. Per the germline V gene, CDR1 is SGHTA and CDR2 is FQGNSA. The V segment lost 3 bases and the J segment 1 base; nucleotides outside the gene matches: 7. The CDR3 loop spans 16 amino acids. This CDR3 is CASSLGGTAGTDTQYF. The CDR3 coding sequence is TGTGCCAGCAGCTTGGGTGGGACAGCGGGCACAGATACGCAGTATTTT. Full variable domain (rest looked up from reference TRBV7-2 and TRBJ2-3): GAGVSQSPSNKVTEKGKDVELRCDPISGHTALYWYRQSLGQGLEFLIYFQGNSAPDKSGLPSDRFSAERTGGSVSTLTIQRTQQEDSAVYLCASSLGGTAGTDTQYFGPGTRLTVL.